The T cell receptor beta chain under discussion was sequenced for a study of beta chain features in type 1 diabetes. CDR1 is KGHSH, CDR2 LQKENI, per germline. Trimming pared 4 bases from V and 4 bases from J, leaving 8 bases between. The CDR3 sequence is 13 residues long. A word on this clone: Additional DNA sequences in this sample encode the identical CDR3.

As every portion of the isolated RNA was reverse transcribed, the sequencing read expressed TCRB transcripts. Sequenced by immunoSEQ multiplex PCR; TCRdb stores in-frame clones only, minus some. The data contain 810,000 or so clones, 15% to 20% of them seen just once; the ten biggest clones take up around 0.02%. J is TRBJ1-5 and V is TRBV18; D is uncertain. Source material: naive CD4+ T cells from blood. The receptor comes from a woman between 18 and 30 years old in good health. The CDR3 DNA reads TGTGCCAGCTCACAGGGCCCGAATCAGCCCCAGCATTTT. Translating gives CASSQGPNQPQHF.